Presented here are 16 T cell receptor beta chains from one specimen sequenced in a study of control samples from healthy donors and cancer patients. Assay used: immunoSEQ multiplex PCR; TCRdb lists only in-frame clones, some missing. The sample contains approximately 150,000 clones, 92% of which appear only once. The sample comprised blood. These receptors were collected from a woman younger than 45 in good health.

The J gene is TRBJ2-7, the V gene TRBV3-1 (or the pseudogene TRBV3-2), with D perhaps assigned TRBD1 or TRBD2 (5 bases each). This CDR3 spans 13 amino acids. The germline V gene encodes CDR1 LGHDT and CDR2 YNNKEL (reference sequence). V lost 5 bases, J lost 3 bases, and 11 bases lay in between. CDR3 sequence reads: CASSFRDGYEQYF. The CDR3, as DNA: TGTGCCAGCAGCTTCCGGGACGGCTACGAGCAGTACTTC.

V gene TRBV28 combines with J gene TRBJ1-3; no definite D call. The CDR3 runs 11 residues. V was clipped by 5 bases and J by 8 bases, with 7 bases between them. CDR1 MDHEN and CDR2 SYDVKM come from the germline V gene. CDR3 in DNA: TGTGCCAGCAGTCCCGGGGACACCATATATTTT. This sequence encodes CASSPGDTIYF.

Of note for this clone: In the same sample, other DNA sequences code for this CDR3. This chain connects TRBV6-5 to TRBJ1-2, with 8 bases that match TRBD1. V lost 6 bases and J lost 8; bases outside the gene matches: 14. The CDR3 is 15 amino acids. Germline V gene lookup returns CDR1 MNHEY and CDR2 SVGAGI. The CDR3 DNA is TGTGCCAGCAGACATCAGGGGGCGCGAGGGGGGGGCTACACCTTC. This gives the protein CASRHQGARGGGYTF.

This chain uses TRBV28 with TRBJ2-3; TRBD2 might be the D (6 bases). CDR1 is MDHEN, CDR2 SYDVKM, per germline. This CDR3 has 15 residues. The V gene lost 10 bases and the J gene lost 0 bases, with 17 bases spanning the gap. The CDR3 here is CATKGRGPSTDTQYF. The CDR3 DNA sequence: TGTGCCACTAAAGGGCGGGGACCTAGCACAGATACGCAGTATTTT.

Of note for this clone: The junction differs from germline at one of its ends, possibly a read error. The chain joins TRBV7-3 to TRBJ2-5; no definite D call. Germline-derived CDR1 and CDR2 are SGHTA and FQGTGA. The CDR3 consists of 11 residues. CDR3 bases: TGTGCCAGCAGCTTATCAGTTCTAAGGCACTTC. This codes for CASSLSVLRHF.

This rearrangement joins TRBV5-5 to TRBJ2-1; 10 bases align to TRBD2. Germline V gives CDR1 SGHKS, CDR2 YYEKEE (reference sequence). With V trimmed by 1 base and J by 3 bases, 1 base remained unmatched. The CDR3 totals 15 residues. The CDR3 sequence is CASSLLAGDYNEQFF. In DNA form, the CDR3 reads TGTGCCAGCAGCTTGCTAGCGGGAGACTACAATGAGCAGTTCTTC.

The chain recombines TRBV19 with TRBJ2-1; 7 bases line up with TRBD2. CDR1 and CDR2 from the germline V gene are LNHDA and SQIVND (reference sequence). J lost 3 bases, V lost 5 bases, and 7 bases had no gene match. The CDR3 totals 15 residues. The chain's CDR3 is CASSARDYGYNEQFF. The CDR3 nucleotides read TGTGCCAGTAGTGCCCGGGACTACGGCTACAATGAGCAGTTCTTC.

The CDR3 DNA reads as TGTGCCAGCAGCTTAGGGGGACAGTACAATCAGCCCCAGCATTTT. It translates to CASSLGGQYNQPQHF. This sequence joins TRBV7-2 and TRBJ1-5; 7 positions match TRBD1. Germline trimming cut 1 base from V and 3 bases from J; bases unmatched to any gene: 3. The CDR3 spans 15 residues. Germline CDR1 SGHTA, CDR2 FQGNSA.

J is TRBJ2-1 and V is TRBV27; D assignment may be TRBD1 or TRBD2 (5 bases each). Germline lookup yields CDR1 MNHEY and CDR2 SMNVEV (reference sequence). The germline V and J ends were trimmed by 7 bases and 0 bases, with 13 bases remaining between them. The CDR3 extends over 15 amino acids. The CDR3 coding sequence is TGTGCCAGCACCCGGGGCTATGGCTCCTACAATGAGCAGTTCTTC. This gives the protein CASTRGYGSYNEQFF.

The V and J genes are TRBV30 and TRBJ1-2, with TRBD1 matching over 7 bases. Looked up from germline, CDR1 is GTSNPN and CDR2 is SVGIG (reference sequence). The CDR3 extends over 11 amino acids. After removal of 3 bases from V and 11 bases from J, the junction contained 6 bases not matched to a gene. For the CDR3, the DNA is TGTGCCTGGAGGTGGGACAGATCTTACACCTTC. Its translation is CAWRWDRSYTF.

The chain employs TRBV27 and TRBJ2-7, with 7 bases matching TRBD2. This CDR3 is 12 amino acids long. Trimming cost V 5 bases and J 6 bases; bases outside gene matches: 4. Germline lookup yields CDR1 MNHEY and CDR2 SMNVEV (reference sequence). For the CDR3, the DNA is TGTGCCAGCAGTGAAACTAGCGCCGAGCAGTACTTC. Translating it yields CASSETSAEQYF.

CDR3 amino acids: CAWSYGRGTGELFF. The CDR3 nucleotides read TGTGCCTGGAGTTATGGGCGGGGCACCGGGGAGCTGTTTTTT. The chain recombines TRBV30 with TRBJ2-2, with D perhaps matching TRBD2 (6 bases). Trimming left V 2 bases short and J 4 bases short, with 11 bases between. The CDR3 length is 14 residues. Germline loops: CDR1 GTSNPN, CDR2 SVGIG (reference sequence).

This chain links TRBV7-9 with TRBJ2-7; 12 bases agree with TRBD2. Trimming cost V 4 bases and J 1 base; bases outside gene matches: 5. Per germline, CDR1 SEHNR and CDR2 FQNEAQ (reference sequence). This CDR3 spans 16 amino acids. The CDR3, as DNA: TGTGCCAGCAGCTCTCGACTAGCGGGAGCGTCCTACGAGCAGTACTTC. It translates to CASSSRLAGASYEQYF. Full variable domain (outside the CDR3, taken from reference TRBV7-9 and TRBJ2-7): DTGVSQNPRHKITKRGQNVTFRCDPISEHNRLYWYRQTLGQGPEFLTYFQNEAQLEKSRLLSDRFSAERPKGSFSTLEIQRTEQGDSAMYLCASSSRLAGASYEQYFGPGTRLTVT.

The V call is TRBV5-6, the J call TRBJ2-5; D uncertain. Trimming took 2 bases from V and 5 from J, leaving 4 bases between them. Germline loops: CDR1 SGHDT, CDR2 YYEEEE. CDR3 length: 11 amino acids. As DNA, the CDR3 is TGTGCCAGCAGCTTCGAGGAGACCCAGTACTTC. Encoded protein: CASSFEETQYF.

The rearrangement joins TRBV23-1 to TRBJ2-1; 9 nucleotides match TRBD2. TRBV23-1 is given ORF status, its function remaining uncertain. V shed 3 bases, J shed 3 bases, and the junction held 9 bases outside the gene matches. The CDR3 spans 17 residues. The CDR3 protein is CASSQGLASSGYNEQFF. The CDR3 coding sequence is TGCGCCAGCAGTCAGGGACTAGCCTCCTCAGGCTACAATGAGCAGTTCTTC.

V is TRBV7-9 and J is TRBJ2-5; the match to TRBD1 covers 10 bases. With 7 bases clipped from V and 2 bases from J, the junction kept 10 bases outside the gene matches. Germline V CDR1 and CDR2: SEHNR, FQNEAQ (reference sequence). The CDR3 is 16 residues long. CDR3 nucleotide sequence: TGTGCCAGCACCCAACGGGGGGACAGGGGTCAAGAGACCCAGTACTTC. Encoded protein: CASTQRGDRGQETQYF.